This T cell receptor beta chain derives from a study of monozygotic twins with inflammatory bowel disease (dated by TCRdb to the late 2010s). Looking at the study overall: The full study comprised around 30 monozygotic twin pairs: nine German pairs (four IBD-concordant, five IBD-discordant) and 19 IBD-discordant Danish pairs. Each individual had, on average, about 151 000 unique TCRalpha sequences and 181 000 unique TCRbeta sequences available for analysis. The search for disease-associated traits relied mainly on comparing IBD patients with their genetically identical healthy co-twins within discordant pairs. What the research found in general, with its limitations: No difference in repertoire similarity was observed between concordant and discordant twins, possibly owing to limited statistical power. Because patients received different immunosuppressive treatments, the repertoires may have picked up extra background noise and variability between individuals. Compared with healthy twins, IBD patients shared fewer clonotypes with other individuals, and the difference was most pronounced in patients with signs of disease activity. Measured by the inverse Simpson index, TCRbeta repertoire diversity was lower in IBD patients than in their healthy co-twins. The results gave no support for a single strong signal or clonotype linked to IBD. The analysis was unable to tell different T cell subtypes apart.

With respect to this clonotype: Its specific antigen is unknown.

Library preparation used 5' RACE. Each TCR library was prepared from around 3,200 ng of total RNA. For each sample, cDNA was synthesized in eight separate reactions using SMARTScribe reverse transcriptase. During cDNA synthesis, unique molecular identifiers containing a 6-nucleotide sample barcode were introduced by template switching. Two nested PCRs of about 16 and 10 cycles amplified the TCRalpha and TCRbeta cDNA, and bead purification followed each PCR. Before amplification, the cDNA was both treated with uracil DNA-glycosylase and purified with the QIAquick PCR purification kit. In the second PCR, Illumina TruSeq-compatible adapters and sample-specific barcodes were added. Library quality and concentration were assessed using TapeStation and Qubit, and 5 ng of each library was pooled. Sequencing of the pooled libraries was done on an Illumina HiSeq2500 single-index Rapid Run using custom sequencing primers and 2 x 100 bp reads. Processing in the source paper ran as follows. UMI-based consensus assembly with MiGEC version 1.2.6 was used to correct PCR and sequencing errors. MiXCR version 2.1.1 was used for V(D)J alignment, clonotype assembly and CDR3 extraction. Normalisation of gene usage, clonotype sharing and MAIT/NKT TCR abundance was achieved by analysing the top 1000, 10 000 and 20 000 clonotypes per sample. Diversity was computed as the inverse Simpson index with the vegan R package after downsampling to 27 000 UMIs. Paired Mann-Whitney U tests on discordant twin pairs were used, with Benjamini-Hochberg multiple-testing correction. TCRdb reanalyzed the reads, keeping one entry per CDR3 protein sequence and omitting DNA. V and J calls and clone size were set by TCRdb, not the authors. This specimen's table enumerates some 400,000 distinct CDR3 sequences. About 2.3% of the sample is in the top ten clones.

The germline V gene provides CDR1 SGHRS and CDR2 YFSETQ. There are 12 amino acids in the CDR3, from cysteine to phenylalanine inclusive. No DNA sequence is on record. From each donor, an approximately 2.3 ml peripheral blood sample was drawn into PAXgene tubes and stored at -80 degrees C. Total RNA was isolated from whole blood with the PAXgene blood miRNA kit on an automated QIAcube, without T cell sorting. Peripheral blood from monozygotic twin pairs, either concordant or discordant for inflammatory bowel disease, underwent deep TCRalpha and TCRbeta repertoire profiling that used unique molecular barcoding. Smoking habits were recorded for all twin pairs, with individuals classified as current, former or never smokers.

The specimen sequenced was blood. The sequence links TRBV5-1 to TRBJ2-7. This sequence was found in a human donor with ulcerative colitis or Crohn's disease, or a healthy co-twin of an affected twin (not recorded which). This receptor carries the CDR3 CASSSGNYEQYF.